The sequence of this T cell receptor beta chain was determined in a study of blood T cell repertoires in COVID-19. Study overall: Both acute and convalescent COVID-19 samples were obtained from the United States, Italy and Spain.

The V segment lost 5 bases and the J segment 3 bases; nucleotides outside the gene matches: 9. Germline values: CDR1 SGHAT, CDR2 FQNNGV. This CDR3 is 15 amino acids long. Only in-frame clones appear in the TCRdb table, and some are missing; sequencing was by immunoSEQ multiplex PCR. Of hundreds of thousands of clones in the sample, 88% were seen once. The V call is TRBV11-2, the J call TRBJ2-7, with TRBD1 matching over 8 bases. Sequences were obtained from peripheral blood. The TCR comes from a middle-aged man with acute or convalescent COVID-19. The CDR3 here is CASSHGQGLYYEQYF. CDR3 bases: TGTGCCAGCAGCCATGGACAGGGCCTCTACTACGAGCAGTACTTC.